A single TCR beta chain is shown here with its context. The antigen is undetermined. TCRdb reprocessed the 5' RACE reads and reports one entry per CDR3 protein, with no DNA. The sample data list some 390,000 distinct CDR3 sequences. The sample is drawn from a study of T cells expressing NK-cell markers. As for the study in general: One of the eight sequenced donors was seronegative, whereas the other seven were HCMV-seropositive.

Germline loops: CDR1 SGHTA, CDR2 FQGNSA. This CDR3 comprises 16 residues. General study points: The dominant NKG2C+ clonotypes represented about 1.0-7.0% of CD8+ T cells in several donors.

This chain uses TRBV7-2 with TRBJ2-2; TCRdb indicates TRBD1, and absent DNA this call remains unverified. This clonotype was sampled from a woman aged 45 to 65 in good health. Input material: blood T cells: a sorted CD56 or NKG2C T cell subset, CD4+ or CD8+ T cells, or bulk PBMC T cells (not recorded which). The CDR3 here is CASTPQPGGPTGELFF.